This TCR beta chain was found in a study of cytomegalovirus exposure and HLA in healthy donors. The overall study: Most genotyped donors, over 70% of 398, had Caucasian-associated genetic ancestry.

In the PCR, 60 Vbeta and 13 Jbeta primers were used. TCRdb's table, derived via immunoSEQ multiplex PCR, lists solely in-frame clones and lacks some. The data contain about 210,000 clones, more than 75% of them singletons. Trimming removed 5 bases from V and 3 bases from J; junction bases left unmatched: 8. Germline assignment: CDR1 SGHTA and CDR2 FQGNSA. This CDR3 has 16 amino acids. Study findings and constraints: TCR beta sequences numbering under 20,000 were associated with HLA alleles at 0.05 false discovery rate in a later analysis. Researchers reported that a few CMV-associated chains were confirmed in vitro as CMV antigen-specific. Analyses of presence and absence presupposed an approximately uniform sequencing depth across donors.

Concerning this clone: Its specificity is not known.

This clonotype was sampled from a man aged 40-49 years in good health and CMV-seropositive. The specimen was PBMCs. The chain employs TRBV7-2 and TRBJ2-1; 9 bases map to TRBD2. The CDR3: CASSILAGRLYNEQFF. For the CDR3, the DNA is TGTGCCAGCAGCATCCTAGCGGGACGACTCTACAATGAGCAGTTCTTC. The full variable domain, in which reference TRBV7-2 and TRBJ2-1 provide the parts outside the CDR3, is GAGVSQSPSNKVTEKGKDVELRCDPISGHTALYWYRQSLGQGLEFLIYFQGNSAPDKSGLPSDRFSAERTGGSVSTLTIQRTQQEDSAVYLCASSILAGRLYNEQFFGPGTRLTVL.